This TCR beta chain was captured by sequencing in a study of post-analysis software for immune sequencing data (dated by TCRdb to between 2014 and 2017). Regarding the research as a whole: Disease courses on record covered relapsing-remitting, secondary progressive and progressive-relapsing multiple sclerosis, though some patients had no subtype annotation. The patient repertoires were compared against fewer than twelve previously published healthy control repertoires obtained from donors aged roughly 6 to 28 years. A subset of samples was prepared in parallel using single-end sample barcoding, then pooled and co-amplified after Illumina adapter ligation.

The library was obtained by PCR. Sequencing instrument: Illumina HiSeq 2500. Unique molecular identifiers were incorporated into TCR beta cDNA libraries to reduce PCR and sequencing biases. Roughly 500,000 cDNA molecules were obtained per 1 to 10 million input T cells, so each molecule approximated one T cell. The same protocol used for the earlier healthy control dataset was applied to prepare and sequence the patient libraries. Within a given batch, samples were prepared together, multiplexed and sequenced on the same HiSeq lane. The paper's data handling went like this. MIGEC handled the raw barcoded reads, throwing out single-read molecular identifier groups before consensus assembly and CDR3 extraction. VDJtools was used for post-analysis of the clonotype tables, and diversity was normalized by down-sampling every dataset to the size of the smallest sample. Repertoire overlap clustering matched CDR3 amino acid but not nucleotide sequences to correct batch-related cross-sample contamination. The public sequencing data were trimmed at Q25 with fastp and processed into clonotypes with MiXCR by TCRdb, which kept only in-frame beta chains. Each entry merges the rows of one CDR3 protein and shows their most common DNA and genes. None of the V and J calls come from the authors' own analysis; TCRdb made them. Within this sample are hundreds of thousands of distinct CDR3 sequences, with roughly 27% of them counted one time only. The ten largest clones represent around 0.56% of the sample.

This clonotype occurred a few times. There is no known antigen for this receptor. No qualities accompany the bases; no much larger clone lies one base away. To demonstrate the VDJtools post-analysis software, the study profiled TCR beta repertoires from the peripheral blood of 13 young patients with multiple sclerosis. The multiple sclerosis patients were children and adolescents between about 6 and 16 years of age. Broader findings and caveats from the paper: When samples were clustered directly using the F measure, samples prepared in the same batch co-clustered strongly, which prompted a batch-effect correction. Multiple sclerosis patients had significantly lower normalized Chao1 diversity than controls, a result that suggests substantial peripheral T-cell clonal expansion. The multiple sclerosis patient group was slightly younger than the control group.

This clonotype was sampled from a girl aged 5-17 years with multiple sclerosis. Sequencing input: blood.

The DNA sequence is as follows: TGTGCCAGCAGCTTAGCGGGACTAAAAGAGACCCAGTACTTC. This codes for CASSLAGLKETQYF. Rearrangement joined TRBV7-2 to TRBJ2-5; 7 middle bases align to TRBD2. The germline V end is reduced by 0 bases and the J end by 3 bases; junction bases left unmatched: 1. The CDR3 runs 14 amino acids, cysteine and phenylalanine included. Only CDR3 DNA is held: 42 bases, read in frame from base 1. Taken from the germline V gene, the CDR1 and CDR2 loops are SGHTA and FQGNSA.